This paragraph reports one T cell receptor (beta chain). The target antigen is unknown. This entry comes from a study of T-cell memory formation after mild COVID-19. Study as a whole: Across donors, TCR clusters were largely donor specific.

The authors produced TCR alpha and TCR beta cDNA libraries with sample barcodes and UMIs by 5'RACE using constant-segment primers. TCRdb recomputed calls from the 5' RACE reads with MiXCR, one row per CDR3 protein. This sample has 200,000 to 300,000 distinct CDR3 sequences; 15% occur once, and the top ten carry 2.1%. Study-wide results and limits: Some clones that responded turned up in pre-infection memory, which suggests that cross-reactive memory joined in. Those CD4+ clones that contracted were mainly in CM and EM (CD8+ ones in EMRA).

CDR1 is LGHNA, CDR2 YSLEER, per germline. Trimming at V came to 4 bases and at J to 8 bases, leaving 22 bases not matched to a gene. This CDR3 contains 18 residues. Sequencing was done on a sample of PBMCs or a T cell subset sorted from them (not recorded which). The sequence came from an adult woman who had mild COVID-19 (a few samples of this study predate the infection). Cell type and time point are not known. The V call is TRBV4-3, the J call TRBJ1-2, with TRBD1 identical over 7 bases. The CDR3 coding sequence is TGCGCCAGCAGCCGGGGATTGAACTATGAGGGGGCCGGCGTAGGCTACACCTTC. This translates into CASSRGLNYEGAGVGYTF.